This TCR beta chain was obtained from a study of blood T cell repertoires in COVID-19 (dated by TCRdb to 2018 to 2021). With respect to the entire study: Collaborator samples came from the United States, Italy and Spain and covered acute and convalescent phases of COVID-19. The prospective study material was composed of cDNA or gDNA derived from T cells, B-cell-depleted T cells, or PBMCs. Subjects who had been exposed to COVID-19, were actively infected with it, or had recovered from it provided the deeply sampled blood TCRbeta repertoires that made up the dataset. The repertoires were released in a freely available public database meant as a resource for research on the immune response to SARS-CoV-2. The samples were drawn from the first 160 participants of the ongoing ImmuneRACE study and from 950 to 1,500 subjects provided by 6 global collaborators. Nearly every sample came with metadata listing a de-identified subject ID, COVID-19 status, age in years and sex. Where available, HLA class I and class II types were taken from metadata supplied by the sample provider and were not determined by assay-based typing. What the authors observed across the whole study: Clinical and demographic metadata were provided uncurated, with the amount varying by source and participant.

Whole blood was collected in K2EDTA tubes by collaborating institutions according to the institutions' own protocols. For TCRbeta analysis, collaborators shipped samples in one of three forms: frozen whole blood, isolated PBMCs, or DNA extracted from either of those sample types. The immunoSEQ Assay, a bias-controlled multiplex PCR, was used to amplify TCRbeta CDR3 regions from genomic DNA. In the original analysis: Within the assay, amplification of reference gene primers was used to estimate how many nucleated cells each sample contained. To quantify the absolute abundance of each unique TCRbeta CDR3 rearrangement, sequence reads were collapsed and filtered. For each sample, productive Simpson clonality was calculated as the square root of Simpson's diversity index over productive rearrangements. Held by TCRdb, this immuneACCESS table contains in-frame sequences only and omits some clones. Under half of the omission traces to an unresolved V gene where checked; the cause of the rest is unknown. V and J calls and clone size are given by that table; D and trimming were obtained from the DNA. In this sample the table shows roughly 80,000 clones, roughly 90% of which occur a single time. The biggest ten clones account for roughly 15% of the sample.

To note about this clone: Its target antigen remains unknown. One base away there is no much larger clone; base qualities are not given.

The CDR3 has 17 amino acids, counting the end cysteine and phenylalanine. The kept DNA is CDR3 alone, 51 bases in frame from the first base. From V the trimming removes 0 bases and from J it removes 0 bases, while the gene matches leave 5 bases of the junction unaccounted for. According to the germline V gene, CDR1 reads MDHEN and CDR2 reads SYDVKM. This receptor chain uses TRBV28 and TRBJ1-1; TRBD1 aligns with 9 central bases. The receptor's source is a woman of 80 years or more with active or convalescent COVID-19. Sequenced: peripheral blood. The CDR3 sequence is CASSLWGQGIMNTEAFF. The DNA sequence reads TGTGCCAGCAGTTTATGGGGACAGGGCATCATGAACACTGAAGCTTTCTTT.